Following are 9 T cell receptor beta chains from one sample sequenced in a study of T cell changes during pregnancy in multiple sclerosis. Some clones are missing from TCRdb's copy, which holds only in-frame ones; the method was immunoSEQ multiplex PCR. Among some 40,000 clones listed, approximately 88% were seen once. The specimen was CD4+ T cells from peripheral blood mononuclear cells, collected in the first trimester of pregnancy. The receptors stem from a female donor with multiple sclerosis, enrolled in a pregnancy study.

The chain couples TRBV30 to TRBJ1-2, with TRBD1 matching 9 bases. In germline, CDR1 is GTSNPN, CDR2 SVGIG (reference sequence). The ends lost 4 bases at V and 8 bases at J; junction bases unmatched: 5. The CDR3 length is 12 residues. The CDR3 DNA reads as TGTGCCTGGACTGGGACAGGGTTGGGCTACACCTTC. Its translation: CAWTGTGLGYTF.

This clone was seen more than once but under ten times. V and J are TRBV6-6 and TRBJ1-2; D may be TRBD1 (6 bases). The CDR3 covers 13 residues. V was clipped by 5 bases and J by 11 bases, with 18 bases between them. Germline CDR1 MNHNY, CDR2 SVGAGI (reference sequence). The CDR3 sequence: CASSPDRLGEYTF. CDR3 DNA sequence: TGTGCCAGCAGTCCCGACAGGCTAGGGGAATACACCTTC.

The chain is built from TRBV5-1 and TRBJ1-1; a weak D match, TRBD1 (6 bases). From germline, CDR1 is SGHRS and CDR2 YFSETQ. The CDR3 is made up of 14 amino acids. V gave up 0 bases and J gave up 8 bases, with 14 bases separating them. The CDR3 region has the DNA TGCGCCAGCAGCTTGGATAACGTAGGACAGGAAGCTTTCTTT. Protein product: CASSLDNVGQEAFF.

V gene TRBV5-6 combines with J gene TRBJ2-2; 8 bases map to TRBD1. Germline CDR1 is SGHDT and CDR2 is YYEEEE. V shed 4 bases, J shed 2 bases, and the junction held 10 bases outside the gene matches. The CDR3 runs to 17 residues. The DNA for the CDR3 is TGTGCCAGCAGCCCCATAGGACAGGGCTTTAACACCGGGGAGCTGTTTTTT. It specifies CASSPIGQGFNTGELFF.

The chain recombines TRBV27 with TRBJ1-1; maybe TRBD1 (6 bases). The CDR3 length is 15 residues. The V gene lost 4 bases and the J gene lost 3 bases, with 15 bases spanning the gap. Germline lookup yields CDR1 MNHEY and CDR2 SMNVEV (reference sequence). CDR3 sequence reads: CASSSNGGRDTEAFF. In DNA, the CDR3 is TGTGCCAGCAGTTCAAACGGGGGGCGGGACACTGAAGCTTTCTTT.

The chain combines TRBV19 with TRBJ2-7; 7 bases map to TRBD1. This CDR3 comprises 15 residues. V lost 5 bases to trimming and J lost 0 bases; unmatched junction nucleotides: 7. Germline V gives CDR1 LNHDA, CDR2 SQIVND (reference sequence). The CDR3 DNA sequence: TGTGCCAGTAGTGTCACAGGGGCCAGCTCCTACGAGCAGTACTTC. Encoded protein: CASSVTGASSYEQYF.

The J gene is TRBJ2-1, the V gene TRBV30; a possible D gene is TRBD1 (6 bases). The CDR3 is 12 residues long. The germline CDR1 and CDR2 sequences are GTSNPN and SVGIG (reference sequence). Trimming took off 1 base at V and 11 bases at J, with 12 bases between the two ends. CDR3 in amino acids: CAWSGRGQQQFF. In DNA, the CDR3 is TGTGCCTGGAGTGGCAGAGGACAGCAGCAGTTCTTC.

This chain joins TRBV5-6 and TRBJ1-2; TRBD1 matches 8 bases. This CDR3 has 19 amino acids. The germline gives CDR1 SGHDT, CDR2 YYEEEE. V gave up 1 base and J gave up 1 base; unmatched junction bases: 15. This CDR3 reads CASSLFGLRDRSDNYGYTF. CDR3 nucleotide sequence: TGTGCCAGCAGCTTGTTTGGGCTGCGGGACAGGAGCGATAACTATGGCTACACCTTC.

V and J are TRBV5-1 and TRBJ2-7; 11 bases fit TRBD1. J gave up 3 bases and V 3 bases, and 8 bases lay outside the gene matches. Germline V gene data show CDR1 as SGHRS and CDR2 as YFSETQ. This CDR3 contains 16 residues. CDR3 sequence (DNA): TGCGCCAGCAGCTCTAAAACCGGGACAGGGGGCTACGAGCAGTACTTC. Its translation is CASSSKTGTGGYEQYF.